This passage covers 28 T cell receptor beta chains from one sample sequenced in a study of cytomegalovirus exposure and HLA in healthy donors. It was with 60 Vbeta and 13 Jbeta primers that the PCR ran. Some clones are missing from TCRdb's copy, which holds only in-frame ones; the method was immunoSEQ multiplex PCR. The sample lists under 200,000 clones, roughly 85% occurring once. What was sequenced was PBMCs. These receptor sequences come from a woman aged 40-49 years in good health and CMV-seronegative.

The gene calls are TRBV19 and TRBJ1-1; no clear D gene. This CDR3 comprises 16 residues. Germline assignment: CDR1 LNHDA and CDR2 SQIVND (reference sequence). Trimming cost V 6 bases and J 1 base, with 18 bases left between them. DNA of the CDR3: TGTGCCAGTAGCCCTGCATTTCTGGGCCGGAACACTGAAGCTTTCTTT. Its protein is CASSPAFLGRNTEAFF.

The chain employs TRBV30 and TRBJ1-1, with no clear D. CDR1 is GTSNPN and CDR2 is SVGIG in the germline V gene (reference sequence). V dropped 7 bases and J dropped 7 bases, with 13 bases sitting between them. The CDR3 has 11 amino acids. The CDR3 DNA reads TGTGCCTTTACACCGGGAGGTGAAGCTTTCTTT. Amino acids: CAFTPGGEAFF.

This chain connects TRBV19 to TRBJ2-1; the match to TRBD1 covers 7 bases. Trimming at V came to 1 base and at J to 8 bases, leaving 8 bases not matched to a gene. CDR1 LNHDA and CDR2 SQIVND come from the germline V gene (reference sequence). The length of the CDR3 is 15 residues. This chain's CDR3 is CASSIALTGPDEQFF. As DNA, the CDR3 is TGTGCCAGTAGTATAGCACTGACAGGGCCCGATGAGCAGTTCTTC.

V and J are TRBV2 and TRBJ2-5; weak D call: TRBD2 (6 bases). The J call may not be correct, given that the DNA end is closer to TRBJ2-7. This CDR3 contains 13 residues. Per germline, CDR1 SNHLY and CDR2 FYNNEI. CDR3 in amino acids: CASKPGEDYEQYF. Written as DNA, the CDR3 is TGTGCCAGCAAACCGGGGGAGGACTACGAGCAGTACTTC.

This clone was detected once. V gene TRBV15 combines with J gene TRBJ2-3, with D hard to call. Germline V gene sequence: CDR1 LNHNV, CDR2 YYDKDF (reference sequence). This CDR3 spans 14 amino acids. V was trimmed by 3 bases and J by 2 bases, leaving 9 bases between them. CDR3 nucleotides: TGTGCCACCAGCAGCGACCGGGTCACAGATACGCAGTATTTT. Its protein is CATSSDRVTDTQYF. Variable domain in full (rest from reference TRBV15 and TRBJ2-3): DAMVIQNPRYQVTQFGKPVTLSCSQTLNHNVMYWYQQKSSQAPKLLFHYYDKDFNNEADTPDNFQSRRPNTSFCFLDIRSPGLGDTAMYLCATSSDRVTDTQYFGPGTRLTVL.

As for this clone: An end of the junction does not agree with germline; a read error may underlie this. This chain uses TRBV18 with TRBJ2-7, with a weak D call TRBD1 (5 bases). This CDR3 has 12 residues. CDR1 and CDR2 (germline): KGHSH, LQKENI. CDR3 nucleotide sequence: TGTGCCAGCTCACCACCGCAGACAGCTTTATTCTTC. It yields the protein CASSPPQTALFF.

The rearrangement links TRBV2 to TRBJ1-1; D is unclear. The length of the CDR3 is 14 residues. V lost 10 bases, J lost 4 bases, and 19 bases lay in between. CDR1 is SNHLY, CDR2 FYNNEI, per germline. The DNA for the CDR3 is TGTGCCACCCTAAAGGAGGGTTTGATCACTGAAGCTTTCTTT. Translating gives CATLKEGLITEAFF. Variable domain in full (rest from reference TRBV2 and TRBJ1-1): EPEVTQTPSHQVTQMGQEVILRCVPISNHLYFYWYRQILGQKVEFLVSFYNNEISEKSEIFDDQFSVERPDGSNFTLKIRSTKLEDSAMYFCATLKEGLITEAFFGQGTRLTVV.

V is TRBV19 and J is TRBJ1-5; the match to TRBD1 covers 8 bases. The V and J ends lost 3 bases and 11 bases, in that order; junction bases with no gene match: 9. Germline CDR1 and CDR2: LNHDA and SQIVND (reference sequence). The CDR3 runs 14 residues. The CDR3 DNA reads TGTGCCAGTAGTATCCAGAGACAGGGGCTGACCCAGCATTTT. Translated, it gives CASSIQRQGLTQHF.

The V call is TRBV10-3, the J call TRBJ1-5, with D perhaps TRBD1 (5 bases). Trimming removed 0 bases from V and 4 bases from J, with 10 bases in between. The CDR3 totals 15 residues. Germline CDR1 ENHRY, CDR2 SYGVKD. Here the CDR3 reads CAISESAKGNQPQHF. The CDR3 DNA follows: TGTGCCATCAGTGAGTCGGCCAAGGGGAATCAGCCCCAGCATTTT.

CDR3 protein: CASSQEAAILMKGYTF. The CDR3 DNA follows: TGCGCCAGCAGCCAAGAGGCGGCAATCCTCATGAAGGGCTACACCTTC. The chain is built from TRBV4-1 and TRBJ1-2; D is undetermined. The ends were cut back, 0 bases at V and 8 bases at J, with 19 bases in the middle. The CDR3 extends over 16 amino acids. CDR1 is MGHRA, CDR2 YSYEKL, per germline.

The chain uses TRBV5-1 and TRBJ2-7; 12 bases fit TRBD1. The germline V gene encodes CDR1 SGHRS and CDR2 YFSETQ. V shed 0 bases, J shed 5 bases, and the junction held 9 bases outside the gene matches. This CDR3 is built from 17 residues. The CDR3 is CASSLEVLRDRGHEQYF. In nucleotides, the CDR3 is TGCGCCAGCAGCTTGGAGGTTTTGAGGGACAGGGGGCACGAGCAGTACTTC.

CDR3 coding DNA: TGCAGCGTTGAAACCTTGCCGGTCAATGAGCAGTTCTTC. This gives the protein CSVETLPVNEQFF. The chain is built from TRBV29-1 and TRBJ2-1; no clear D. The germline V gene encodes CDR1 SQVTM and CDR2 ANQGSEA. The V end was cut by 2 bases, the J end by 6 bases, with 11 bases between. This CDR3 contains 13 residues.

This clone has a handful of counts. This chain links TRBV28 with TRBJ2-7; D is ambiguous. Trimming removed 3 bases at V and 4 bases at J, with 4 bases between. Germline lookup yields CDR1 MDHEN and CDR2 SYDVKM. The CDR3 loop spans 11 amino acids. The CDR3: CASSLTYEQYF. CDR3 DNA: TGTGCCAGCAGTTTGACTTACGAGCAGTACTTC.

The chain has TRBV14 and TRBJ1-2, with a possible D match to TRBD1 (6 bases). From germline, CDR1 is SGHDN and CDR2 FVKESK. The CDR3 has 16 amino acids. Trimming left V 4 bases short and J 8 bases short, with 23 bases between. CDR3 sequence: CASSLNRKGHPQGYTF. DNA for the CDR3: TGTGCCAGCAGCCTCAATAGGAAGGGACATCCTCAAGGCTACACCTTC.

This clone was recorded only once. The rearrangement links TRBV2 to TRBJ1-2, with 7 bases matching TRBD1. V lost 6 bases to trimming and J lost 6 bases; unmatched junction nucleotides: 13. Germline CDR1 reads SNHLY; CDR2 reads FYNNEI. The CDR3 is 15 amino acids. The CDR3 sequence is CASSATGTVGDGYTF. The CDR3, as DNA: TGTGCCAGCAGCGCGACCGGGACAGTGGGCGATGGCTACACCTTC.

V and J are TRBV5-1 and TRBJ2-7, with unresolved D. V lost 6 bases to trimming and J lost 1 base, with 11 bases between them. Germline values: CDR1 SGHRS, CDR2 YFSETQ. The CDR3 runs to 13 residues. CDR3 region: CASTLGASYEQYF. The CDR3 nucleotides are TGCGCCAGCACCTTAGGAGCGTCCTACGAGCAGTACTTC.

The V call is TRBV2, the J call TRBJ1-1; 7 bases fit TRBD1. V was clipped by 5 bases and J by 2 bases; unmatched bases: 5. The CDR3 sequence is 14 residues long. CDR1 and CDR2 (germline): SNHLY, FYNNEI. The CDR3 sequence is CASSSRTGNTEAFF. The DNA for the CDR3 is TGTGCCAGCAGTTCTAGGACAGGCAACACTGAAGCTTTCTTT.

The chain links TRBV6-1 to TRBJ1-5; TRBD1 aligns across 8 bases. V was clipped by 5 bases and J by 7 bases; unmatched bases: 7. Germline-derived CDR1 and CDR2 are MNHNS and SASEGT. CDR3 length: 14 amino acids. In DNA form, the CDR3 reads TGTGCCAGCAGTTCCGGACAGGGTAGGCAGCCCCAGCATTTT. The encoded protein is CASSSGQGRQPQHF.

This chain links TRBV7-9 with TRBJ1-2; D gene ambiguous. Trimming pared 1 base from V and 0 bases from J, leaving 9 bases between. Per germline, CDR1 SEHNR and CDR2 FQNEAQ (reference sequence). The CDR3 sequence is 15 residues long. CDR3 region: CASSLVDLANYGYTF. In nucleotides, the CDR3 is TGTGCCAGCAGCTTAGTAGATTTAGCTAACTATGGCTACACCTTC.

In its sample, this clone was seen once. As DNA, the CDR3 is TGTGCCAGCAGGGGAGGCAGGGCTTATAGAGGATTGAACACTGAAGCTTTCTTT. Its protein product is CASRGGRAYRGLNTEAFF. The chain has TRBV5-4 and TRBJ1-1, with D possibly being TRBD1 (5 bases). Between the trimmed V and J ends, which lost 5 bases and 0 bases, there was a span of 23 bases. The CDR3 is 18 amino acids. CDR1 SGHNT and CDR2 YYREEE come from the germline V gene (reference sequence).

This clone came up a few times. The chain has TRBV4-2 and TRBJ1-2, with TRBD1 as a possible D gene (6 bases). The length of the CDR3 is 18 residues. Germline CDR1 and CDR2: LGHNA and YNFKEQ. Deletions cut 1 base from V and 1 base from J, with 19 bases between. Here the CDR3 reads CASSQAHLPGQLNYGYTF. In DNA form, the CDR3 reads TGTGCCAGCAGCCAAGCCCACTTACCAGGACAGCTTAACTATGGCTACACCTTC.

The V call is TRBV5-8, the J call TRBJ2-3, with TRBD2 matching over 7 bases. The germline gives CDR1 SGHTS, CDR2 YDEGEE. CDR3 size: 15 residues. Germline trimming cut 4 bases from V and 0 bases from J; bases unmatched to any gene: 5. CDR3 protein: CASSRGVLSTDTQYF. CDR3 nucleotides: TGTGCCAGCAGCCGGGGGGTTCTGAGCACAGATACGCAGTATTTT.

The chain is built from TRBV6-1 and TRBJ2-3; D is perhaps TRBD2 (7 bases). The CDR3 spans 14 residues. Trimming took 4 bases from V and 2 from J, leaving 10 bases between them. The germline CDR1 and CDR2 sequences are MNHNS and SASEGT. CDR3 sequence: CASSAGGATDTQYF. CDR3 bases: TGTGCCAGCAGTGCTGGGGGGGCCACAGATACGCAGTATTTT.

This chain uses TRBV15 with TRBJ2-1, with 8 bases aligning to TRBD1. The J segment lost 8 bases and the V segment lost 6 bases, leaving 3 bases of the junction unmatched. Germline loops: CDR1 LNHNV, CDR2 YYDKDF (reference sequence). CDR3 size: 12 residues. DNA of the CDR3: TGTGCCACCAGAATGACAGGGGATGAGCAGTTCTTC. It translates to CATRMTGDEQFF. The full variable domain, completed using reference TRBV15 and TRBJ2-1, is DAMVIQNPRYQVTQFGKPVTLSCSQTLNHNVMYWYQQKSSQAPKLLFHYYDKDFNNEADTPDNFQSRRPNTSFCFLDIRSPGLGDTAMYLCATRMTGDEQFFGPGTRLTVL.

This clone was recorded a few times. The J gene is TRBJ2-2, the V gene TRBV28, with TRBD1 matching over 12 bases. Trimming took 10 bases from V and 6 from J; bases not matched to a gene: 9. The CDR3 runs to 15 residues. The germline V gene has CDR1 MDHEN and CDR2 SYDVKM. CDR3 coding DNA: TGTGCCATCGCCGGGACAGGGGGCGTCGCCGGGGAGCTGTTTTTT. It codes for CAIAGTGGVAGELFF.

Concerning this clone: Additional DNA sequences in this sample encode the identical CDR3. CDR3 loop: CASSRIGLINYGYTF. The DNA for the CDR3 is TGCGCCAGCAGCCGAATCGGACTTATCAACTATGGCTACACCTTC. J is TRBJ1-2 and V is TRBV4-1; D unresolved. Per the germline V gene, CDR1 is MGHRA and CDR2 is YSYEKL. Between the trimmed V and J ends, which lost 4 bases and 2 bases, there was a span of 14 bases. The CDR3 is made up of 15 amino acids.

This chain uses TRBV2 with TRBJ2-7; D remains unclear. The CDR3 extends over 13 amino acids. Deletions cut 4 bases from V and 7 bases from J, with 14 bases between. Germline V gene data show CDR1 as SNHLY and CDR2 as FYNNEI. CDR3 sequence (DNA): TGTGCCAGCAGTGGATGGCCGACTGAGGAGCAGTACTTC. Protein product: CASSGWPTEEQYF.

The genes are TRBV5-1 and TRBJ2-7; TRBD2 matches at 10 bases. CDR1 is SGHRS and CDR2 is YFSETQ in the germline V gene. CDR3 size: 18 residues. Trimming cost V 0 bases and J 0 bases; bases outside gene matches: 9. The CDR3 region has the DNA TGCGCCAGCAGCTTGGGGGCTAGCGGGGGCCGTACCTCCTACGAGCAGTACTTC. Its protein product is CASSLGASGGRTSYEQYF. Filled out from reference TRBV5-1 and TRBJ2-7, the complete variable domain reads KAGVTQTPRYLIKTRGQQVTLSCSPISGHRSVSWYQQTPGQGLQFLFEYFSETQRNKGNFPGRFSGRQFSNSRSEMNVSTLELGDSALYLCASSLGASGGRTSYEQYFGPGTRLTVT.